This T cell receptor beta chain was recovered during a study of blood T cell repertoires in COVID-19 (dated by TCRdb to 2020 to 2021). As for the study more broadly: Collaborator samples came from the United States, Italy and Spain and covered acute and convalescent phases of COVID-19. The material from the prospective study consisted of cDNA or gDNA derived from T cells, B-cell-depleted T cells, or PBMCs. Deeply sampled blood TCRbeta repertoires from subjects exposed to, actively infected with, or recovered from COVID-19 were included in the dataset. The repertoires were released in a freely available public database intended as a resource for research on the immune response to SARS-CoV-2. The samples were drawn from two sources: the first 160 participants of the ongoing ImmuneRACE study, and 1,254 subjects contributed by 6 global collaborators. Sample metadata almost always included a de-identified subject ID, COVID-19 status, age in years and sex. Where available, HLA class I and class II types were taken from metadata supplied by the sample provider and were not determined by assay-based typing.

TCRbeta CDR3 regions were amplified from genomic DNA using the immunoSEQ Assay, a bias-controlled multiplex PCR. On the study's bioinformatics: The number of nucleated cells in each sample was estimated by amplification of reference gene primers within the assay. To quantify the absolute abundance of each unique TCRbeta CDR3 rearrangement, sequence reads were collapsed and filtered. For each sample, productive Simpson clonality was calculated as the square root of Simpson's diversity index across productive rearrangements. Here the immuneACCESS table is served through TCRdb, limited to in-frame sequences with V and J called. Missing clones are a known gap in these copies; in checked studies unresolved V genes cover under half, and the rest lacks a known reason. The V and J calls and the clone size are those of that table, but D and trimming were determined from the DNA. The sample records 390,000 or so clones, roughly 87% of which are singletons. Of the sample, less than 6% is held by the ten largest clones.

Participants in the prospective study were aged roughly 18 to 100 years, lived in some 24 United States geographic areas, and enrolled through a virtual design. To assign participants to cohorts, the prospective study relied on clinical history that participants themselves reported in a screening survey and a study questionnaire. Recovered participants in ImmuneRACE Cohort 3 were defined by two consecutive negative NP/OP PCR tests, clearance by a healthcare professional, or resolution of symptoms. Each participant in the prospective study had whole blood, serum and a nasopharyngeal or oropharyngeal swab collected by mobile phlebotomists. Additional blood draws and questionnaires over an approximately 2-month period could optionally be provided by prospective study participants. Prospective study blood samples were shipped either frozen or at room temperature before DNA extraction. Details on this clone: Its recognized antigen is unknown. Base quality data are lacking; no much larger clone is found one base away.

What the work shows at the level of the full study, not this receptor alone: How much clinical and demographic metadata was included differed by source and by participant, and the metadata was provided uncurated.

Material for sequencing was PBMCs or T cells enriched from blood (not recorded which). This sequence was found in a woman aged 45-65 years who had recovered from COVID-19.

The base sequence is TGCGCCAGCAGCTCAGGGGTTCCTAATGAAAAACTGTTTTTT. It codes for CASSSGVPNEKLFF. The sequence is built from TRBV5-1 and TRBJ1-4; TRBD1 might be the D gene, on 6 matching bases. The CDR3 contains 14 residues, cysteine and phenylalanine counted. Only CDR3 DNA is held: 42 bases, read in frame from base 1. V is pared back by 3 bases and J by 3 bases, with 9 bases lying between the germline termini. The germline V gene specifies SGHRS as CDR1 and YFSETQ as CDR2.